This TCR beta chain was captured in a study of T cells in Graves' hyperthyroidism and ophthalmopathy. As for the study in general: Peripheral blood specimens were obtained at initial diagnosis, prior to any treatment.

Germline CDR1 is ENHRY and CDR2 is SYGVKD. Unmatched junction bases numbered 13, after V lost 6 bases and J lost 4 bases. This CDR3 region has 16 residues. RNA transcripts served as the template for amplifying TCR beta CDR3 regions. The HTBI primer set drove a first-round RT-PCR of the TCR CDR3. TCRdb used MiXCR to reprocess the multiplex PCR reads, holding one entry per CDR3 protein. This sample has 370,000 or so distinct CDR3 sequences; approximately 25% occur once, and the top ten carry more than 60%. The authors took PBMCs from 10 ml fresh peripheral blood. This TCR was recovered from a man aged 45-65 years with Graves' hyperthyroidism. The chain employs TRBV10-3 and TRBJ2-7; 9 bases line up with TRBD1. The sequencing input was blood. DNA of the CDR3: TGTGCCATCAGCAAAGGGACAGGGATCGTGGGGTACGAGCAGTACTTC. Translating it yields CAISKGTGIVGYEQYF.